This T cell receptor (beta chain) was found in a study of blood T cell repertoires in COVID-19. V lost 5 bases and J 6 bases, leaving 11 bases between the germline ends. This CDR3 is built from 12 residues. Germline V gives CDR1 SGHVS, CDR2 FNYEAQ. Self-reported history from a screening survey and questionnaire set each donor's cohort. Source study methods: Estimation of nucleated cell counts relied on the amplification of reference gene primers. Only in-frame clones appear in the TCRdb table, and some are missing; sequencing was by immunoSEQ multiplex PCR. V and J calls and clone size follow that table, whereas D and trimming were derived from the DNA. Of over 200,000 clones listed, 70% to 90% are singletons.

The sample comprised PBMCs or T cells enriched from blood (not recorded which). The chain has TRBV7-6 and TRBJ2-7; a possible D gene is TRBD2 (5 bases). The receptor comes from a woman in her 50s who had recovered from COVID-19. In DNA, the CDR3 is TGTGCCAGCAGCCGCGGAGGAGGCGAGCAGTACTTC. This encodes CASSRGGGEQYF.